Following are 26 T cell receptor beta chains from one sample sequenced in a study of OX40 agonist ivuxolimab in advanced cancers. The method was immunoSEQ multiplex PCR; TCRdb's version includes in-frame clones alone and lacks a portion of them. The sample lists about 47,000 clones, roughly 80% occurring once. Specimen: CD4+ or CD8+ T cells sorted from blood, collected in a trial of the OX40 agonist ivuxolimab. The receptors were sampled from an adult with an advanced solid tumor such as melanoma, head and neck, liver or kidney cancer.

This chain connects TRBV6-1 to TRBJ2-5; 7 nucleotides align to TRBD2. There are 14 residues in the CDR3. The V segment lost 2 bases and the J segment 5 bases; nucleotides outside the gene matches: 5. Germline CDR1 MNHNS, CDR2 SASEGT. Here the CDR3 DNA reads TGTGCCAGCAGTGAAAAAGGTAGCGGGGAGACCCAGTACTTC. Translation gives CASSEKGSGETQYF.

For the CDR3, the DNA is TGTGCCAGCAGCACCACAGGGGCCAGCTATGGCTACACCTTC. Its protein product is CASSTTGASYGYTF. The chain couples TRBV7-8 to TRBJ1-2; 7 bases line up with TRBD1. The junction had 7 bases not matched to a gene; V was cut back by 5 bases and J by 4 bases. Per germline, CDR1 SGHVS and CDR2 FQNEAQ. This CDR3 has 14 amino acids.

The V gene is TRBV4-3, the J gene TRBJ2-6; tentatively, D is TRBD1 or TRBD2 (5 bases each). Between the trimmed V and J ends, which lost 0 bases and 5 bases, there was a span of 8 bases. Germline CDR1 and CDR2: LGHNA and YSLEER. CDR3 length: 15 amino acids. The CDR3 coding sequence is TGCGCCAGCAGCCAAGAGTGGGGGAGGGCCAACGTCCTGACTTTC. Translation gives CASSQEWGRANVLTF.

The rearrangement uses TRBV27 and TRBJ1-5, with 11 bases that match TRBD1. This CDR3 contains 14 residues. In germline, CDR1 is MNHEY, CDR2 SMNVEV (reference sequence). V shed 2 bases, J shed 10 bases, and the junction held 4 bases outside the gene matches. CDR3: CASSLRDRGFPQHF. The CDR3 region has the DNA TGTGCCAGCAGTTTACGGGACAGGGGGTTCCCCCAGCATTTT.

The rearrangement uses TRBV12-2 and TRBJ2-7; the table's D call, TRBD1, has no DNA check behind it. TRBV12-2 counts as a pseudogene. This CDR3 is built from 17 residues. The CDR3 nucleotides read TGTGCAAGTCGCTTACTCGCTAAGGGTGGGACAACCTACGAGCAGTACTTC. Residues: CASRLLAKGGTTYEQYF.

The chain combines TRBV6-5 with TRBJ2-7; D gene unclear. This CDR3 spans 14 amino acids. V shed 0 bases and J shed 1 base, with 7 bases lying between them. CDR1 MNHEY and CDR2 SVGAGI come from the germline V gene. CDR3 nucleotides: TGTGCCAGCAGTTACTCTGGCGGTTCCTACGAGCAGTACTTC. Translated, it gives CASSYSGGSYEQYF.

V gene TRBV27 combines with J gene TRBJ2-4, with TRBD1 identical over 10 bases. CDR1 and CDR2 (germline): MNHEY, SMNVEV (reference sequence). This CDR3 is 16 amino acids long. J was trimmed by 6 bases and V by 3 bases; bases with no gene match: 8. This CDR3 is CASSFIHRDRGNIQYF. CDR3 sequence (DNA): TGTGCCAGCAGTTTCATACACCGGGACAGGGGAAACATTCAGTACTTC.

This chain joins TRBV30 and TRBJ1-1; 7 bases map to TRBD1. Trimming cost V 4 bases and J 4 bases; bases outside gene matches: 6. Germline assignment: CDR1 GTSNPN and CDR2 SVGIG (reference sequence). The CDR3 covers 13 residues. CDR3 amino acids: CAWTRGDFTEAFF. CDR3 coding DNA: TGTGCCTGGACCAGGGGGGATTTCACTGAAGCTTTCTTT.

CDR3 bases: TGTGCCAGTAGTCCGGGACGACTAACCTACGAGCAGTACTTC. Amino acid sequence: CASSPGRLTYEQYF. The rearrangement joins TRBV19 to TRBJ2-7; D may match TRBD1 or TRBD2 (5 bases each). With 5 bases removed from V and 2 bases from J, the gap between germline ends came to 13 bases. CDR1 and CDR2 (germline): LNHDA, SQIVND (reference sequence). This CDR3 contains 14 residues. Combining the CDR3 with reference TRBV19 and TRBJ2-7 gives the whole variable domain DGGITQSPKYLFRKEGQNVTLSCEQNLNHDAMYWYRQDPGQGLRLIYYSQIVNDFQKGDIAEGYSVSREKKESFPLTVTSAQKNPTAFYLCASSPGRLTYEQYFGPGTRLTVT.

The chain uses TRBV6-5 and TRBJ2-5; D is undetermined. Matching the DNA end better, TRBJ2-7 makes the J call doubtful. The CDR3 has 14 amino acids. Germline values: CDR1 MNHEY, CDR2 SVGAGI. The CDR3 DNA reads as TGTGCCAGCAGTTACAGGGTATCTTCCTACGAGCAGTACTTC. It specifies CASSYRVSSYEQYF.

J is TRBJ1-6 and V is TRBV11-2, with 8 bases lining up with TRBD1. Germline lookup yields CDR1 SGHAT and CDR2 FQNNGV. Unmatched junction bases numbered 8, after V lost 3 bases and J lost 4 bases. The CDR3 consists of 17 residues. The CDR3 DNA sequence: TGTGCCAGCAGCTTGTGGGAAGGACAGGGTTATAATTCACCCCTCCACTTT. Its translation: CASSLWEGQGYNSPLHF.

In DNA form, the CDR3 reads TGTGCCAGTAGTATGTGGGACAGCTACGCCGAGCAGTACTTC. Translated: CASSMWDSYAEQYF. The J gene is TRBJ2-7, the V gene TRBV19, with 7 bases fitting TRBD1. The CDR3 runs 14 residues. Trimming removed 3 bases from V and 6 bases from J; junction bases left unmatched: 8. Per the germline V gene, CDR1 is LNHDA and CDR2 is SQIVND (reference sequence).

The V gene is TRBV28, the J gene TRBJ1-2; D is perhaps TRBD1 (6 bases). Germline V lookup: CDR1 MDHEN, CDR2 SYDVKM. This CDR3 region has 18 residues. V lost 2 bases and J 1 base, leaving 20 bases between the germline ends. CDR3 nucleotide sequence: TGTGCCAGCAGTTTACCCAATCAGGGGCCCTCCCGTAACTATGGCTACACCTTC. This encodes CASSLPNQGPSRNYGYTF.

The chain joins TRBV19 to TRBJ1-1; TRBD1 is a possible D gene (5 bases). Germline CDR1 is LNHDA and CDR2 is SQIVND (reference sequence). Trimming took off 1 base at V and 1 base at J, with 10 bases between the two ends. The CDR3 is 15 amino acids. CDR3 region: CASSIAWGANTEAFF. In DNA form, the CDR3 reads TGTGCCAGTAGTATAGCGTGGGGCGCGAACACTGAAGCTTTCTTT.

The V gene is TRBV28, the J gene TRBJ2-7, with 7 bases that match TRBD2. CDR3 length: 17 residues. Losses at the gene ends were 1 base for V and 3 bases for J; bases not matched to a gene: 12. Germline CDR1 MDHEN, CDR2 SYDVKM. CDR3 nucleotides: TGTGCCAGCAGTTTATATAGAGGGGCTAGCGGACACTACGAGCAGTACTTC. Protein: CASSLYRGASGHYEQYF.

The CDR3 region is CASSQGPAGGSSYNEQFF. The CDR3 DNA reads as TGTGCCAGCAGCCAGGGACCAGCGGGAGGGAGCTCCTACAATGAGCAGTTCTTC. V gene TRBV14 combines with J gene TRBJ2-1, with 10 bases lining up with TRBD2. CDR3 length: 18 residues. V lost 3 bases to trimming and J lost 0 bases; unmatched junction nucleotides: 8. CDR1 SGHDN and CDR2 FVKESK come from the germline V gene. The full variable domain, rest sourced from reference TRBV14 and TRBJ2-1, is EAGVTQFPSHSVIEKGQTVTLRCDPISGHDNLYWYRRVMGKEIKFLLHFVKESKQDESGMPNNRFLAERTGGTYSTLKVQPAELEDSGVYFCASSQGPAGGSSYNEQFFGPGTRLTVL.

This sequence joins TRBV28 and TRBJ2-7; D is ambiguous. Trimming shortened V by 5 bases and J by 0 bases, and 14 bases separated the two germline ends. The CDR3 contains 15 residues. The germline gives CDR1 MDHEN, CDR2 SYDVKM. CDR3 sequence reads: CASSLPDGRSYEQYF. In DNA form, the CDR3 reads TGTGCCAGCAGTCTCCCCGACGGACGCTCCTACGAGCAGTACTTC.

The chain carries TRBV7-9 and TRBJ2-1; the match to TRBD2 covers 13 bases. Trimming removed 2 bases from V and 13 bases from J; junction bases left unmatched: 8. The CDR3 sequence is 15 residues long. Germline V gives CDR1 SEHNR, CDR2 FQNEAQ (reference sequence). CDR3: CASSLMTSGRNYQFF. CDR3 nucleotide sequence: TGTGCCAGCAGCTTAATGACTAGCGGGAGGAATTACCAGTTCTTC.

The rearrangement joins TRBV7-8 to TRBJ2-1, with TRBD2 matching over 7 bases. Germline assignment: CDR1 SGHVS and CDR2 FQNEAQ. V lost 1 base to trimming and J lost 8 bases; unmatched junction nucleotides: 2. The CDR3 has 13 amino acids. CDR3 sequence: CASSLVGRDEQFF. For the CDR3, the DNA is TGTGCCAGCAGCTTAGTAGGGAGGGATGAGCAGTTCTTC.

This rearrangement joins TRBV2 to TRBJ2-3; D not resolved. There are 14 residues in the CDR3. CDR1 is SNHLY and CDR2 is FYNNEI in the germline V gene. Trimming removed 3 bases at V and 2 bases at J, with 9 bases between. CDR3 residues: CASSELGPTDTQYF. In DNA, the CDR3 is TGTGCCAGCAGTGAGTTGGGCCCCACAGATACGCAGTATTTT.

The genes are TRBV27 and TRBJ2-3, with TRBD2 matching over 11 bases. The V and J ends lost 4 bases and 0 bases, in that order; junction bases with no gene match: 0. Germline values: CDR1 MNHEY, CDR2 SMNVEV (reference sequence). CDR3 length: 15 amino acids. The CDR3 is CASSWTSGSTDTQYF. CDR3 nucleotide sequence: TGTGCCAGCAGTTGGACTAGCGGGAGCACAGATACGCAGTATTTT.

This clone is large. This chain connects TRBV5-4 to TRBJ2-5; D perhaps matches TRBD1 (6 bases). The V end lost 3 bases, the J end lost 2 bases, and 14 bases lay between the germline ends. CDR3 length: 15 residues. Germline V gives CDR1 SGHNT, CDR2 YYREEE (reference sequence). The CDR3 region is CASSSGVSLQETQYF. DNA of the CDR3: TGTGCCAGCAGCTCAGGGGTCTCGCTTCAAGAGACCCAGTACTTC.

This chain connects TRBV27 to TRBJ1-4; perhaps TRBD1 as D (5 bases). The CDR3 is 14 amino acids. Trimming pared 5 bases from V and 8 bases from J, leaving 15 bases between. In germline, CDR1 is MNHEY, CDR2 SMNVEV (reference sequence). This CDR3 is CASSQGARGEKLFF. The CDR3, as DNA: TGTGCCAGCAGTCAAGGGGCGCGGGGGGAAAAACTGTTTTTT.

The V call is TRBV27, the J call TRBJ1-5; D is ambiguous. Looked up from germline, CDR1 is MNHEY and CDR2 is SMNVEV (reference sequence). The CDR3 contains 13 residues. V shed 8 bases and J shed 6 bases, with 14 bases lying between them. The CDR3 bases are TGTGCCAGCTCAACGGGCTTGGGTCAGCCCCAGCATTTT. This gives the protein CASSTGLGQPQHF.

The chain carries TRBV27 and TRBJ2-7, with D hard to call. The CDR3 consists of 14 residues. Trimming took off 2 bases at V and 5 bases at J, with 13 bases between the two ends. Germline V gene lookup returns CDR1 MNHEY and CDR2 SMNVEV (reference sequence). The CDR3 loop reads CASSLGPPGNEQYF. The CDR3 DNA is TGTGCCAGCAGTTTAGGGCCCCCAGGAAACGAGCAGTACTTC.

The chain recombines TRBV11-1 with TRBJ2-5; TRBD2 aligns across 7 bases. The CDR3 is made up of 15 amino acids. V shed 5 bases and J 0 bases; nucleotides not matched to a gene: 6. Germline CDR1 reads SGHAT; CDR2 reads FQDESV (reference sequence). The CDR3 coding sequence is TGTGCCAGCAGCCCGGGGGGAGGGGACCAAGAGACCCAGTACTTC. It yields the protein CASSPGGGDQETQYF.